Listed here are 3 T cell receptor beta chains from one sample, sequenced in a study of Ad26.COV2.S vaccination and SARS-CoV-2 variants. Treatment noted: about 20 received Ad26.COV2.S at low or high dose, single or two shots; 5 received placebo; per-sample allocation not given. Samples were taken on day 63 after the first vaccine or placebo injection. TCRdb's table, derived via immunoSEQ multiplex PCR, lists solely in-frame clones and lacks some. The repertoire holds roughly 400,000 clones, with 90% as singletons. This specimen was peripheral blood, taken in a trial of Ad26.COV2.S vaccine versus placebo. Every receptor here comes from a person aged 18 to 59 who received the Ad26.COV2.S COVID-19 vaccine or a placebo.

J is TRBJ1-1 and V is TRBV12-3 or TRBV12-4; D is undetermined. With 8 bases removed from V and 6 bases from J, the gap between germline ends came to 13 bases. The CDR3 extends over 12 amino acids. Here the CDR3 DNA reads TGTGCCAGCTCTTCCGGGGTGTCTGAAGCTTTCTTT. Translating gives CASSSGVSEAFF.

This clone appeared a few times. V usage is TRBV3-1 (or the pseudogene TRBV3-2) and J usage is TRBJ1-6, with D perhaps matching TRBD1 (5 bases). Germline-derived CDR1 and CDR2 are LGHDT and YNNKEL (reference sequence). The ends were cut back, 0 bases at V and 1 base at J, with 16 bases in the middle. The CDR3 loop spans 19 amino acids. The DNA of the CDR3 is TGTGCCAGCAGCCAAGAGTCCGGCAGTGAGGGGTCCTATAATTCACCCCTCCACTTT. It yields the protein CASSQESGSEGSYNSPLHF.

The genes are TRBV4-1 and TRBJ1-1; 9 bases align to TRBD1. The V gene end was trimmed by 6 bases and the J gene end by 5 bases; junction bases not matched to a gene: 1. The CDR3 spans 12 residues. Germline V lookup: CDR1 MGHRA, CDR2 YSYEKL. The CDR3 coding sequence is TGCGCCAGCAGAGGGACAGGGACTGAAGCTTTCTTT. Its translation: CASRGTGTEAFF.